This record concerns one T cell receptor (beta chain) sequence. The CDR3 length is 13 residues. Trimming removed 3 bases from V and 0 bases from J, with 3 bases in between. Germline V gene lookup returns CDR1 MNHEY and CDR2 SMNVEV (reference sequence). Here immunoSEQ multiplex PCR was the method, and the copy in TCRdb shows in-frame clones only, minus some. The table records 200,000 to 250,000 clones, approximately 89% of them present only once. These data originate in a study of blood T cell repertoires in COVID-19. As for the study in general: Italy, Spain and the United States were the sources of the convalescent and acute COVID-19 samples. From T cells, B-cell-depleted T cells, or PBMCs came the material, which was cDNA or gDNA.

This clonotype was sampled from a woman under 40 who had been exposed to COVID-19. The J gene is TRBJ1-3, the V gene TRBV27; D is uncertain. The sample consisted of PBMCs or T cells enriched from blood (not recorded which). The CDR3 sequence is CASSLASGNTIYF. The CDR3, as DNA: TGTGCCAGCAGTTTGGCCTCTGGAAACACCATATATTTT.